This TCR beta chain was captured in a study of OX40 agonist ivuxolimab in advanced cancers. Study-wide points: Antigen targets of the expanded peripheral T cells went undetermined.

Method: immunoSEQ multiplex PCR; TCRdb's copy keeps in-frame clones and lacks some. The table has about 61,000 clones, 85% to 90% seen once. With respect to this clone: Its antigen is undetermined.

Germline V lookup: CDR1 MNHNY, CDR2 SVGAGI (reference sequence). The length of the CDR3 is 15 residues. V dropped 8 bases and J dropped 8 bases, with 24 bases sitting between them. This chain joins TRBV6-6 and TRBJ1-2, with D perhaps TRBD1 (6 bases). The specimen comprised CD4+ or CD8+ T cells sorted from blood, sampled in a trial of the OX40 agonist ivuxolimab. The TCR was taken from an adult with an advanced solid tumor such as melanoma, head and neck, liver or kidney cancer. The CDR3 loop is CASVEGGRVAGGYTF. The CDR3 coding sequence is TGTGCCAGCGTCGAAGGGGGACGAGTGGCGGGGGGCTACACCTTC.